This T cell receptor (beta chain) was identified during a study of vaccination effects on CD4 cells after COVID-19. This clone has more than one count but fewer than ten. The antigen is unknown. This CDR3 region has 11 residues. Trimming cost V 7 bases and J 6 bases, with 7 bases left between them. Germline-derived CDR1 and CDR2 are MRHNA and SNTAGT. Only in-frame clones appear in the TCRdb table, and some are missing; sequencing was by immunoSEQ multiplex PCR. The sample lists roughly 65,000 clones; 76% were seen once. Before any sequencing was done, the ViraFEST assay used viral peptide pools to expand antigen-specific CD4+ T cells. The culture ran for nine to ten days, and then CD4+ T cells were isolated. All vaccine recipients tested negative for nucleocapsid antibodies and had never contracted SARS-CoV-2 infection.

The V call is TRBV6-4, the J call TRBJ1-5; D uncertain. The material sequenced was CD4+ T cells from PBMCs cultured with HCoV-NL63 spike peptides, taken before COVID-19 vaccination. The origin of this receptor is a human donor who received a COVID-19 vaccine. The chain's CDR3 is CASKGVQPQHF. As DNA, the CDR3 is TGTGCCAGCAAGGGCGTTCAGCCCCAGCATTTT.